These T cell receptor beta chains were read from a single sample in a study of cytomegalovirus exposure and HLA in healthy donors. Data came from immunoSEQ multiplex PCR; TCRdb stores just in-frame clones and leaves some out. Of about 170,000 clones in the sample, over 70% were seen once. What was sequenced was PBMCs. The receptors here all came from a boy aged 2 to 10 in good health and CMV-seronegative. Each CDR3 is given with its conserved first and last residue. D genes are given only for firm matches. The size of a clone is reported for some rows only, either as once, few or many, or as a class for expanded clones.

clone_size: -
d_call: -
v_call: TRBV23-1
j_call: TRBJ2-4
cdr3_nt: TGCGCCAGCAGTCAATTTTCAGGGGAAAACATTCAGTACTTC
cdr3_aa: CASSQFSGENIQYF

clone_size: -
d_call: -
v_call: TRBV19
j_call: TRBJ1-1
cdr3_nt: TGTGCCAGTAGTATCAAGCGTAACACTGAAGCTTTCTTT
cdr3_aa: CASSIKRNTEAFF

clone_size: -
d_call: TRBD2
v_call: TRBV7-9
j_call: TRBJ2-2
cdr3_nt: TGTGCCAGCAGCTTGGGGACTAGCGGGAGAGTAGCCGGGGAGCTGTTTTTT
cdr3_aa: CASSLGTSGRVAGELFF

clone_size: once
d_call: TRBD2
v_call: TRBV27
j_call: TRBJ2-5
cdr3_nt: TGTGCCAGCAGAAGGACTAGCGGCCCTCAAGAGACCCAGTACTTC
cdr3_aa: CASRRTSGPQETQYF

clone_size: -
d_call: TRBD1
v_call: TRBV2
j_call: TRBJ1-2
cdr3_nt: TGTGCCAGCAGCGACGGGGACAGGGGTCGTGGCTACACCTTC
cdr3_aa: CASSDGDRGRGYTF

clone_size: -
d_call: TRBD1
v_call: TRBV13
j_call: TRBJ2-5
cdr3_nt: TGTGCCAGCAGTTTGGACAGGGGGCAGTGGGAGACCCAGTACTTC
cdr3_aa: CASSLDRGQWETQYF

clone_size: once
d_call: -
v_call: TRBV28
j_call: TRBJ1-2
cdr3_nt: TGTGCCAGCAATGGGGGCGGGTATGGCTACACCTTC
cdr3_aa: CASNGGGYGYTF

clone_size: -
d_call: -
v_call: TRBV30
j_call: TRBJ1-6
cdr3_nt: TGTGCCTGGAAAAAGAGGACGGGGGGAGCACCCCTCCACTTT
cdr3_aa: CAWKKRTGGAPLHF

clone_size: few
d_call: -
v_call: TRBV7-2
j_call: TRBJ2-3
cdr3_nt: TGTGCCAGCAGCCCCGGCCGTAGCGGCCCCGATACGCAGTATTTT
cdr3_aa: CASSPGRSGPDTQYF

clone_size: -
d_call: -
v_call: TRBV7-2
j_call: TRBJ2-6
cdr3_nt: TGTGCCAGCAGCATGAGGGAACCCTCTGGGGCCAACGTCCTGACTTTC
cdr3_aa: CASSMREPSGANVLTF

clone_size: -
d_call: -
v_call: TRBV4-3
j_call: TRBJ2-3
cdr3_nt: TGCGCCAGCAGCCACCAAGAGGCTAACCTCTATACGCAGTATTTT
cdr3_aa: CASSHQEANLYTQYF

clone_size: -
d_call: TRBD1
v_call: TRBV28
j_call: TRBJ1-2
cdr3_nt: TGTGCCAGCAGGGCCGCCGAGGGGACAGCAAATCCTTATGGCTACACCTTC
cdr3_aa: CASRAAEGTANPYGYTF

clone_size: -
d_call: TRBD1
v_call: TRBV19
j_call: TRBJ1-1
cdr3_nt: TGTGCCAGTAGCCATACAGGGGGGAGGGCTTTCTTT
cdr3_aa: CASSHTGGRAFF

clone_size: -
d_call: -
v_call: TRBV9
j_call: TRBJ1-2
cdr3_nt: TGTGCCAGCGCCCGCCGGGTGAATGATGGCTACACCTTC
cdr3_aa: CASARRVNDGYTF

clone_size: once
d_call: -
v_call: TRBV7-3
j_call: TRBJ2-3
cdr3_nt: TGTGCCAGCAGCTTCGTGGGAGGCACAGATACGCAGTATTTT
cdr3_aa: CASSFVGGTDTQYF

clone_size: -
d_call: -
v_call: TRBV4-3
j_call: TRBJ1-2
cdr3_nt: TGCGCCAGCAGCCAAGAACAGGGTCTTGGCTACACCTTC
cdr3_aa: CASSQEQGLGYTF

clone_size: -
d_call: -
v_call: TRBV6-6
j_call: TRBJ1-2
cdr3_nt: TGTGCCAGCAGTTACTCGACTGGGGGCTTGGATGGCTACACCTTC
cdr3_aa: CASSYSTGGLDGYTF

clone_size: -
d_call: -
v_call: TRBV4-1
j_call: TRBJ1-5
cdr3_nt: TGCGCCAGCAGCCAAGATACAATTGGATTAAGGGGAGGTGGTCAGCCCCAGCATTTT
cdr3_aa: CASSQDTIGLRGGGQPQHF

clone_size: few
d_call: -
v_call: TRBV5-1
j_call: TRBJ2-3
cdr3_nt: TGCGCCAGCAGCTTGGGGGCGAGGGGGACAGATACGCAGTATTTT
cdr3_aa: CASSLGARGTDTQYF

clone_size: -
d_call: -
v_call: TRBV6-5
j_call: TRBJ1-1
cdr3_nt: TGTGCCAGCAGTTATGGTGGCAGGTACACTGAAGCTTTCTTT
cdr3_aa: CASSYGGRYTEAFF

clone_size: -
d_call: TRBD1
v_call: TRBV5-1
j_call: TRBJ2-3
cdr3_nt: TGCGCCAGCAGCGGCACAGGGGCCAGCACAGATACGCAGTATTTT
cdr3_aa: CASSGTGASTDTQYF

clone_size: few
d_call: TRBD2
v_call: TRBV27
j_call: TRBJ2-3
cdr3_nt: TGTGCCAGCAGTCGGGCTAGCGGACCCACAGATACGCAGTATTTT
cdr3_aa: CASSRASGPTDTQYF

clone_size: -
d_call: -
v_call: TRBV5-1
j_call: TRBJ1-2
cdr3_nt: TGCGCCAGCAGCTTCGACAGCAACTATGGCTACACCTTC
cdr3_aa: CASSFDSNYGYTF

clone_size: -
d_call: TRBD2
v_call: TRBV6-5
j_call: TRBJ2-2
cdr3_nt: TGTGCCAGCAGTTACGGAAGCGGGGTGCTCAGGGGGGAGCTGTTTTTT
cdr3_aa: CASSYGSGVLRGELFF

clone_size: few
d_call: -
v_call: TRBV5-1
j_call: TRBJ2-7
cdr3_nt: TGCGCCAGCAGAATAGCAGAGGGCTACGAGCAGTACTTC
cdr3_aa: CASRIAEGYEQYF

clone_size: -
d_call: -
v_call: TRBV27
j_call: TRBJ1-4
cdr3_nt: TGTGCCAGCAGTGACCCGGGTCGTGAAAAACTGTTTTTT
cdr3_aa: CASSDPGREKLFF

clone_size: -
d_call: -
v_call: TRBV7-2
j_call: TRBJ2-5
cdr3_nt: TGTGCCAGCAGCCCCGGGGAGACCCAGTACTTC
cdr3_aa: CASSPGETQYF

clone_size: -
d_call: -
v_call: TRBV30
j_call: TRBJ1-4
cdr3_nt: TGTGCCTGGAATCCACCAGTACCAACTAATGAAAAACTGTTTTTT
cdr3_aa: CAWNPPVPTNEKLFF

clone_size: -
d_call: -
v_call: TRBV30
j_call: TRBJ2-2
cdr3_nt: TGTGCCTACTCTACTACAGGGTCCGGGGAGCTGTTTTTT
cdr3_aa: CAYSTTGSGELFF

clone_size: -
d_call: -
v_call: TRBV11-2
j_call: TRBJ2-4
cdr3_nt: TGTGCCAGCAGCTCCCCTGTGGGCCCGTTAGCCAAAAACATTCAGTACTTC
cdr3_aa: CASSSPVGPLAKNIQYF

clone_size: once
d_call: TRBD2
v_call: TRBV9
j_call: TRBJ2-3
cdr3_nt: TGTGCCAGCAGCGTAGAGTGGAGTAGCGGGATAAGCTTAACAGATACGCAGTATTTT
cdr3_aa: CASSVEWSSGISLTDTQYF

clone_size: once
d_call: -
v_call: TRBV5-1
j_call: TRBJ1-2
cdr3_nt: TGCGCCAGCAGCTTGGGTGACAGGAGTTATGGCTACACCTTC
cdr3_aa: CASSLGDRSYGYTF

clone_size: -
d_call: TRBD1
v_call: TRBV6-1
j_call: TRBJ1-3
cdr3_nt: TGTGCCAGCAGGCCGGGACAGGGAAATGGAAACACCATATATTTT
cdr3_aa: CASRPGQGNGNTIYF

clone_size: once
d_call: -
v_call: TRBV28
j_call: TRBJ1-6
cdr3_nt: TGTGCCAGCAGTTTTTCGGGTTTAAATTATAATTCACCCCTCCACTTT
cdr3_aa: CASSFSGLNYNSPLHF

clone_size: -
d_call: TRBD1
v_call: TRBV4-1
j_call: TRBJ2-2
cdr3_nt: TGCGCCAGCAGCTCACAGGGGGCGTTCCGGGAGCTGTTTTTT
cdr3_aa: CASSSQGAFRELFF

clone_size: -
d_call: -
v_call: TRBV4-2
j_call: TRBJ1-5
cdr3_nt: TGTGCCAGCAGCCAAGACGGGGGGAGCAATCAGCCCCAGCATTTT
cdr3_aa: CASSQDGGSNQPQHF

clone_size: once
d_call: -
v_call: TRBV29-1
j_call: TRBJ1-2
cdr3_nt: TGCAGCGTTGGACCCACAGGCGCTGGATATGGCTACACCTTC
cdr3_aa: CSVGPTGAGYGYTF

clone_size: -
d_call: -
v_call: TRBV4-2
j_call: TRBJ2-7
cdr3_nt: TGTGCCAGCAGCCAAGATCCCGGCACAGGGTGGTCGTACGAGCAGTACTTC
cdr3_aa: CASSQDPGTGWSYEQYF

clone_size: -
d_call: -
v_call: TRBV6-1
j_call: TRBJ1-2
cdr3_nt: TGTGCCAGCAGTTTGCCAGGGAGGCCTAACTATGGCTACACCTTC
cdr3_aa: CASSLPGRPNYGYTF

clone_size: -
d_call: TRBD2
v_call: TRBV4-3
j_call: TRBJ2-1
cdr3_nt: TGCGCCAGCAGCCAGGGGAGGGGCCTCTACAATGAGCAGTTCTTC
cdr3_aa: CASSQGRGLYNEQFF

clone_size: -
d_call: TRBD2
v_call: TRBV7-9
j_call: TRBJ2-1
cdr3_nt: TGTGCCAGCAGCTTAGTGGGGACTACCTATGAGCAGTTCTTC
cdr3_aa: CASSLVGTTYEQFF

clone_size: -
d_call: TRBD1
v_call: TRBV7-9
j_call: TRBJ1-2
cdr3_nt: TGTGCCAGCAGCGGGACAGCGTACGGTGGCTACACCTTC
cdr3_aa: CASSGTAYGGYTF

clone_size: -
d_call: -
v_call: TRBV19
j_call: TRBJ2-6
cdr3_nt: TGTGCCAGTAAGGACATCTCTGGGGCCAACGTCCTGACTTTC
cdr3_aa: CASKDISGANVLTF

clone_size: few
d_call: -
v_call: TRBV7-2
j_call: TRBJ2-1
cdr3_nt: TGTGCCAGCACCCCAGGGTTTGGAGGGATTGAGCAGTTCTTC
cdr3_aa: CASTPGFGGIEQFF

clone_size: few
d_call: TRBD2
v_call: TRBV30
j_call: TRBJ2-1
cdr3_nt: TGTGCCTCCATGCACGGGACTAGCCAAAGGAGCTCCTACAATGAGCAGTTCTTC
cdr3_aa: CASMHGTSQRSSYNEQFF

clone_size: -
d_call: -
v_call: TRBV7-9
j_call: TRBJ2-7
cdr3_nt: TGTGCCAGCAGCTTAGAACCAGCCCCGAGGAAGCAGTACTTC
cdr3_aa: CASSLEPAPRKQYF

clone_size: -
d_call: -
v_call: TRBV6-5
j_call: TRBJ2-7
cdr3_nt: TGTGCCAGCAGTGTACAGACCCTCTCCTACGAGCAGTACTTC
cdr3_aa: CASSVQTLSYEQYF

clone_size: -
d_call: TRBD1
v_call: TRBV30
j_call: TRBJ1-1
cdr3_nt: TGTGCCTGGGGGACAGGGTATACTGAAGCTTTCTTT
cdr3_aa: CAWGTGYTEAFF

clone_size: once
d_call: TRBD1
v_call: TRBV5-1
j_call: TRBJ1-2
cdr3_nt: TGCGCCAGCAGCTTGGACAGGGGGCAAGGAAGCTATGGCTACACCTTC
cdr3_aa: CASSLDRGQGSYGYTF

clone_size: once
d_call: -
v_call: TRBV21-1
j_call: TRBJ2-6
cdr3_nt: TGTGCCAGCACGGGGGCCAACGTCCTGACTTTC
cdr3_aa: CASTGANVLTF

clone_size: -
d_call: TRBD2
v_call: TRBV7-9
j_call: TRBJ2-3
cdr3_nt: TGTGCCAGCAGCTTATCTCGGGGGGGCTACACAGATACGCAGTATTTT
cdr3_aa: CASSLSRGGYTDTQYF

clone_size: -
d_call: -
v_call: TRBV27
j_call: TRBJ1-1
cdr3_nt: TGTGCCAGCAGTTTGAATCCGGGGACTGAAGCTTTCTTT
cdr3_aa: CASSLNPGTEAFF